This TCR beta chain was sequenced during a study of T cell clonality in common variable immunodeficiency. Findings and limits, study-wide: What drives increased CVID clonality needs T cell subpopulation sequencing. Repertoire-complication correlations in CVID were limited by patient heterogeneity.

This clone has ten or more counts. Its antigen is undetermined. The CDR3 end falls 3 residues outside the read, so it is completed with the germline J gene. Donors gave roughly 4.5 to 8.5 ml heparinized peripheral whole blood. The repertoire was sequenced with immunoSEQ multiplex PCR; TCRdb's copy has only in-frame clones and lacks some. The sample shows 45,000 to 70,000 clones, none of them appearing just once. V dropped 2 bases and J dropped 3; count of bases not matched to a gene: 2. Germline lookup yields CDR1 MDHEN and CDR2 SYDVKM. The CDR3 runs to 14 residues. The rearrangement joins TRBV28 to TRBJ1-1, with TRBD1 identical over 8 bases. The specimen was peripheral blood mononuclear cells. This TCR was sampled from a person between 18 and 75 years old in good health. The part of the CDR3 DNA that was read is TGTGCCAGCAGTTTAGCCAGGGGGCACACTGAA. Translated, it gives CASSLARGHTE. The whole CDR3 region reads CASSLARGHTEAFF.